Presented here are 30 T cell receptor beta chains from one specimen sequenced in a study of T cells expressing NK-cell markers. TCRdb reprocessed the 5' RACE reads and reports one entry per CDR3 protein, with no DNA. The sample includes about 170,000 distinct CDR3 sequences. Sequenced: blood T cells: a sorted CD56 or NKG2C T cell subset, CD4+ or CD8+ T cells, or bulk PBMC T cells (not recorded which). These receptors all stem from a man aged 18 to 69 in good health.

CDR3 region: CASTPGQGHNEQFF. The J gene is TRBJ2-1, the V gene TRBV2; TCRdb calls TRBD1, which cannot be checked without DNA. The CDR3 is 14 amino acids. The germline V gene encodes CDR1 SNHLY and CDR2 FYNNEI.

The rearrangement links TRBV27 to TRBJ2-7; there is no DNA to check the TCRdb D call of TRBD2. The CDR3 sequence is 14 residues long. Germline assignment: CDR1 MNHEY and CDR2 SMNVEV (reference sequence). CDR3 in amino acids: CASSPTSGGNEQYF.

J is TRBJ2-5 and V is TRBV2; TCRdb names TRBD1, which stays unverified in the absence of DNA. The germline V gene encodes CDR1 SNHLY and CDR2 FYNNEI. The CDR3 is made up of 15 amino acids. The CDR3 protein is CASTTKWTGKETQYF.

The chain is built from TRBV2 and TRBJ2-7; the TCRdb D gene call, TRBD1, has no DNA to confirm it. CDR1 and CDR2 (germline): SNHLY, FYNNEI. The CDR3 length is 12 residues. The CDR3: CASRVGANEQYF.

The CDR3 loop is CSATARTGGPLEQYF. The chain uses TRBV20-1 and TRBJ2-7; the TCRdb D gene call, TRBD1, has no DNA to confirm it. The CDR3 runs 15 residues. Germline assignment: CDR1 DFQATT and CDR2 SNEGSKA (reference sequence).

V and J are TRBV5-6 and TRBJ2-7; TCRdb proposes TRBD1, but this gene call is untestable without DNA. CDR3 size: 17 residues. Germline loops: CDR1 SGHDT, CDR2 YYEEEE. CDR3 residues: CASSLLPYRDRGYEQYF.

The chain employs TRBV19 and TRBJ2-1. CDR3 length: 12 residues. Per germline, CDR1 LNHDA and CDR2 SQIVND (reference sequence). The CDR3: CASSLGGHEQFF.

This sequence joins TRBV6-1 and TRBJ1-2; there is no DNA to check the TCRdb D call of TRBD1. CDR3 size: 17 residues. CDR1 is MNHNS, CDR2 SASEGT, per germline. CDR3 protein: CASSRDAPRSPNYGYTF.

The rearrangement joins TRBV6-5 to TRBJ2-3; TCRdb gives TRBD2 as the D gene, but with no DNA this cannot be confirmed. Germline V CDR1 and CDR2: MNHEY, SVGAGI. CDR3 size: 16 residues. CDR3 sequence: CASSYSRDLYTDTQYF.

The chain couples TRBV6-1 to TRBJ2-5; TCRdb selects TRBD2, and the lack of DNA leaves this call unchecked. The CDR3 spans 16 residues. Germline assignment: CDR1 MNHNS and CDR2 SASEGT. CDR3 in amino acids: CASSEEGGRGFETQYF.

The gene calls are TRBV5-6 and TRBJ1-5; TCRdb gives TRBD1 as the D gene, but with no DNA this cannot be confirmed. Germline assignment: CDR1 SGHDT and CDR2 YYEEEE. This CDR3 is 15 amino acids long. The CDR3: CASSGGGVGNQPQHF.

The rearrangement uses TRBV25-1 and TRBJ2-1. This CDR3 has 15 amino acids. The germline CDR1 and CDR2 sequences are MGHDK and SYGVNS. CDR3 region: CASSEVGMPYNEQFF.

The J gene is TRBJ2-7, the V gene TRBV5-1; TCRdb lists TRBD1, though no DNA is available to test this call. This CDR3 has 14 residues. Germline loops: CDR1 SGHRS, CDR2 YFSETQ. CDR3 sequence reads: CASRQPGQKYEQYF.

The chain joins TRBV25-1 to TRBJ2-2. Germline CDR1 and CDR2: MGHDK and SYGVNS. The length of the CDR3 is 13 residues. The CDR3 here is CASRMDYTGELFF.

J is TRBJ2-5 and V is TRBV7-6; there is no DNA to check the TCRdb D call of TRBD2. Germline values: CDR1 SGHVS, CDR2 FNYEAQ. There are 17 residues in the CDR3. The CDR3 sequence: CASSLHSGGGLQETQYF.

The gene calls are TRBV28 and TRBJ1-2; TCRdb calls TRBD1, which cannot be checked without DNA. This CDR3 spans 15 amino acids. Germline V gives CDR1 MDHEN, CDR2 SYDVKM. CDR3 amino acids: CASSVGTGSLYGYTF.

This chain links TRBV5-1 with TRBJ2-7; the D call from TCRdb, TRBD1, cannot be confirmed without DNA. Germline CDR1 SGHRS, CDR2 YFSETQ. The CDR3 is 13 residues long. This CDR3 is CASSLNQGREQYF.

The V call is TRBV6-1, the J call TRBJ1-1; as DNA is missing, the TRBD1 call by TCRdb cannot be tested. This CDR3 has 15 residues. The germline V gene has CDR1 MNHNS and CDR2 SASEGT. The CDR3 region is CASTLEEPGYTEAFF.

The V gene is TRBV7-9, the J gene TRBJ2-5. CDR3 length: 15 residues. Germline values: CDR1 SEHNR, CDR2 FQNEAQ (reference sequence). The CDR3 spells CANTPPPGDQETQYF.

The rearrangement joins TRBV7-9 to TRBJ1-3; TCRdb designates TRBD1, a call that cannot be tested without DNA. CDR3 length equals 14 residues. Germline loops: CDR1 SEHNR, CDR2 FQNEAQ (reference sequence). The CDR3 region is CASSAPSSGNTIYF.

This chain uses TRBV12-3 or TRBV12-4 with TRBJ2-1; TCRdb's D call, TRBD1, is unchecked because there is no DNA. The CDR3 covers 16 residues. The CDR3 is CASSRKQVGSYNEQFF.

This chain links TRBV6-1 with TRBJ2-7; checking the TCRdb D call of TRBD1 is not possible without DNA. The CDR3 is 15 amino acids. Germline V gene data show CDR1 as MNHNS and CDR2 as SASEGT. CDR3 residues: CASSDVGAWSYEQYF.

This sequence joins TRBV6-5 and TRBJ2-5; the TCRdb call, TRBD1, lacks DNA for checking. The germline V gene encodes CDR1 MNHEY and CDR2 SVGAGI. This CDR3 has 16 residues. This chain's CDR3 is CASSTQGHRYQETQYF.

This chain links TRBV7-8 with TRBJ2-2; the TCRdb D gene call, TRBD2, has no DNA to confirm it. The CDR3 totals 16 residues. Per the germline V gene, CDR1 is SGHVS and CDR2 is FQNEAQ. This CDR3 is CASSFKSGENTGELFF.

V is TRBV6-2 or TRBV6-3 and J is TRBJ1-5; TCRdb gives TRBD1 as the D gene, but with no DNA this cannot be confirmed. Germline V gives CDR1 MNHEY, CDR2 SVGEGT. The length of the CDR3 is 19 residues. CDR3 loop: CASSYRAGTELLSNQPQHF.

The V call is TRBV7-9, the J call TRBJ1-1; TCRdb gives TRBD1 as the D gene, but with no DNA this cannot be confirmed. Germline CDR1 and CDR2: SEHNR and FQNEAQ (reference sequence). CDR3 length: 12 residues. The CDR3 sequence is CASSRTGTDAFF.

CDR3 region: CASSLDMGGNTEAFF. J is TRBJ1-1 and V is TRBV4-1; TCRdb outputs TRBD1, but without DNA this stays unchecked. The CDR3 contains 15 residues. Germline lookup yields CDR1 MGHRA and CDR2 YSYEKL.

The V call is TRBV20-1, the J call TRBJ2-3; TCRdb's D call, TRBD2, is unchecked because there is no DNA. There are 16 residues in the CDR3. Germline loops: CDR1 DFQATT, CDR2 SNEGSKA (reference sequence). This CDR3 reads CSARGRTSGETDTQYF.

This chain connects TRBV12-3 or TRBV12-4 to TRBJ2-7. This CDR3 has 13 amino acids. This chain's CDR3 is CASSLIGIHEQYF.

The gene calls are TRBV2 and TRBJ2-5; the D call from TCRdb, TRBD1, cannot be confirmed without DNA. The CDR3 length is 17 residues. CDR1 and CDR2 (germline): SNHLY, FYNNEI. This chain's CDR3 is CASSEDPDRESIETQYF.